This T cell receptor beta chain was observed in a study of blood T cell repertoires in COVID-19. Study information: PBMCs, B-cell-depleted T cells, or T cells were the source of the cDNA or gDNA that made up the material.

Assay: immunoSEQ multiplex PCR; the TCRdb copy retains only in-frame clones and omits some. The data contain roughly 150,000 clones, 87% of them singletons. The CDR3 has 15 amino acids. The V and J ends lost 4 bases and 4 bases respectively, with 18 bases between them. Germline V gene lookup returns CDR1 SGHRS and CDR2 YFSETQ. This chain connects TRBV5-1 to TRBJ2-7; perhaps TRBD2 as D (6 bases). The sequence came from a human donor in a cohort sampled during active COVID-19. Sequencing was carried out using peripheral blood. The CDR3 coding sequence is TGCGCCAGCAGCCAGGAGGGGTTAGCGATATACGAGCAGTACTTC. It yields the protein CASSQEGLAIYEQYF.